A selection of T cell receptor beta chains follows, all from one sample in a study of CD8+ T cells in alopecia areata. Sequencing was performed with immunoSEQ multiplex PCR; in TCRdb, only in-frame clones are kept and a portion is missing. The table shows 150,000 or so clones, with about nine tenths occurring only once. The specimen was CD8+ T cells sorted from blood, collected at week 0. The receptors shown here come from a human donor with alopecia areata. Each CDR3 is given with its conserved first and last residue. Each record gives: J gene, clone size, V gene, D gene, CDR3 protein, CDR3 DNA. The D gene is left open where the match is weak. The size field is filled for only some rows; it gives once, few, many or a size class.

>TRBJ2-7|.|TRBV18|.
CASSPEDSTYEQYF
TGTGCCAGCTCGCCGGAAGACAGCACCTACGAGCAGTACTTC
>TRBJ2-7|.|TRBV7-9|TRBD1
CASSRDRDHEQYF
TGTGCCAGCAGCCGGGACAGAGACCACGAGCAGTACTTC
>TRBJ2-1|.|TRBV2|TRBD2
CAIPGLAVNEQFF
TGTGCCATTCCGGGACTAGCGGTAAATGAGCAGTTCTTC
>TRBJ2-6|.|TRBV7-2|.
CASTRLGSGANVLTF
TGTGCCAGCACCCGATTGGGGTCTGGGGCCAACGTCCTGACTTTC
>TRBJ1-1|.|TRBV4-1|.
CASSQDIPRAGTEAFF
TGCGCCAGCAGCCAAGATATCCCCAGGGCGGGCACTGAAGCTTTCTTT
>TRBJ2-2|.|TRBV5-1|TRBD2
CASSPTSGGNTGELFF
TGCGCCAGCAGCCCTACTAGCGGGGGGAACACCGGGGAGCTGTTTTTT
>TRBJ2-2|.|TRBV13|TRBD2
CASSPGTSGRSGELFF
TGTGCCAGCAGCCCCGGTACTAGCGGGAGATCCGGGGAGCTGTTTTTT
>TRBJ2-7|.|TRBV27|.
CASSNLGGNYEQYF
TGTGCCAGCAGTAACTTAGGGGGGAATTACGAGCAGTACTTC
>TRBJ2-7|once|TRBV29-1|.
CSVGHSGASYEQYF
TGCAGCGTCGGACACAGTGGGGCCTCCTACGAGCAGTACTTC
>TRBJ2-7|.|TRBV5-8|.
CASSYLGHDVAGEQYF
TGTGCCAGCAGTTACCTGGGACATGACGTCGCGGGGGAGCAGTACTTC
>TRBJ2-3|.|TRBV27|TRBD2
CASSIRFPGLAASTDTQYF
TGTGCCAGCAGCATACGATTTCCGGGACTAGCGGCTAGCACAGATACGCAGTATTTT
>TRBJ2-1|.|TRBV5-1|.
CASSLGPGGNEQFF
TGCGCCAGCAGCTTGGGACCCGGGGGCAATGAGCAGTTCTTC
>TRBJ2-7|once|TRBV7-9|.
CASSRADGSPYEQYF
TGTGCCAGCAGCCGGGCCGACGGCAGCCCCTACGAGCAGTACTTC
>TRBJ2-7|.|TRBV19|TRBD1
CASSIGTGGNEQYF
TGTGCCAGTAGTATTGGGACAGGGGGGAACGAGCAGTACTTC
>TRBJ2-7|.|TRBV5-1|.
CASSLERATSGEQYF
TGCGCCAGCAGCTTGGAGCGGGCCACAAGTGGCGAGCAGTACTTC